These 10 T cell receptor beta chains originate from one sample sequenced in a study of T-cell reconstitution after alpha-beta-depleted transplantation in children. Molecular barcoding with unique molecular identifiers was used for the TCRbeta library. TCRdb redid the calling of the PCR reads with MiXCR, one entry per CDR3 protein. The sample carries around 600,000 distinct CDR3 sequences, roughly a tenth recorded once. This specimen consisted of PBMCs from the stem cell graft donor, obtained from the stem cell graft. These receptors were collected from a human donor who donated a stem cell graft to a child with acute myeloid leukemia.

In DNA, the CDR3 is TGCAGTGCTAGAGCTAGGGACGGTCCCGGGAGAGGAGTTTACAATGAGCAGTTCTTC. The encoded protein is CSARARDGPGRGVYNEQFF. The chain links TRBV20-1 to TRBJ2-1; possibly TRBD2 for D (6 bases). Germline CDR1 reads DFQATT; CDR2 reads SNEGSKA (reference sequence). V was trimmed by 1 base and J by 4 bases, leaving 26 bases between them. The CDR3 totals 19 residues.

The table lists this clonotype with a few counts. For the CDR3, the DNA is TGTGCCACCAGCAGAGATCCCCTAGGACAGCTCTCTGGAAACACCATATATTTT. The encoded protein is CATSRDPLGQLSGNTIYF. V usage is TRBV15 and J usage is TRBJ1-3; D is perhaps TRBD1 (6 bases). Trimming removed 0 bases at V and 0 bases at J, with 15 bases between. Germline V gene sequence: CDR1 LNHNV, CDR2 YYDKDF (reference sequence). This CDR3 spans 18 amino acids.

The J gene is TRBJ1-6, the V gene TRBV3-1; 7 bases match TRBD1. This CDR3 contains 15 residues. The germline V gene has CDR1 LGHDT and CDR2 YNNKEL (reference sequence). J lost 5 bases, V lost 6 bases, and 7 bases had no gene match. The CDR3 DNA is TGTGCCAGCAGGGGGTCAGGGGGAAATAATTCACCCCTCCACTTT. Residues: CASRGSGGNNSPLHF.

At least ten counts were recorded for this clonotype. This sequence joins TRBV28 and TRBJ2-3, with TRBD2 matching over 9 bases. CDR1 is MDHEN, CDR2 SYDVKM, per germline. This CDR3 has 15 amino acids. J gave up 3 bases and V 3 bases, and 4 bases lay outside the gene matches. The CDR3 sequence: CASSFRSGGTDTQYF. As DNA, the CDR3 is TGTGCCAGCAGTTTCCGGAGCGGGGGGACAGATACGCAGTATTTT.

CDR3 nucleotides: TGCAGTGCTAGGCTTCAAACCTCTTCCTACGAGCAGTACTTC. Translating it yields CSARLQTSSYEQYF. The rearrangement joins TRBV20-1 to TRBJ2-7, with no clear D. This CDR3 has 14 residues. The ends were cut back, 3 bases at V and 1 base at J, with 13 bases in the middle. The germline CDR1 and CDR2 sequences are DFQATT and SNEGSKA (reference sequence).

This chain links TRBV30 with TRBJ2-7; TRBD2 might be the D (5 bases). Germline lookup yields CDR1 GTSNPN and CDR2 SVGIG (reference sequence). Deletions cut 2 bases from V and 3 bases from J, with 8 bases between. CDR3 length equals 12 residues. CDR3: CAWSQTIYEQYF. CDR3 in DNA: TGTGCCTGGAGTCAGACTATCTACGAGCAGTACTTC.

This clonotype was counted ten times or more. The chain combines TRBV24-1 with TRBJ2-1; TRBD2 matches at 8 bases. V gave up 2 bases and J gave up 13 bases; unmatched junction bases: 3. The CDR3 extends over 12 amino acids. The V gene's germline CDR1 is KGHDR and CDR2 SFDVKD. The CDR3 DNA follows: TGTGCCACCAGTGATTATAGCGGGACCCAGTTCTTC. Amino acids: CATSDYSGTQFF.

This clonotype turned up a few times. The genes are TRBV7-9 and TRBJ1-4; 7 bases are shared with TRBD1. Germline V gene lookup returns CDR1 SEHNR and CDR2 FQNEAQ (reference sequence). The CDR3 spans 14 residues. V was clipped by 8 bases and J by 10 bases; unmatched bases: 13. The CDR3 DNA reads TGTGCCAGCCGCCGGGGGACAGAGGTTGGAAAACTGTTTTTT. Translated, it gives CASRRGTEVGKLFF.

This clonotype was picked up a small number of times. V and J are TRBV27 and TRBJ2-3; 12 nucleotides align to TRBD2. V was pared by 4 bases and J by 4 bases, with 9 bases of the junction left unmatched. CDR3 length: 17 residues. Germline V gene lookup returns CDR1 MNHEY and CDR2 SMNVEV (reference sequence). CDR3 residues: CASSSSGTSGWADTQYF. The CDR3 DNA is TGTGCCAGCAGTTCTTCCGGGACTAGCGGGTGGGCAGATACGCAGTATTTT.

With respect to this clonotype: A read error is possible here, since a much larger clone lies one base away. The CDR3 carries no conserved terminal phenylalanine or tryptophan, so it likely arises from a read error. The CDR3 DNA reads as TGCAGCGTTGTTGGGGGGGACGGCTACACCTGC. This sequence encodes CSVVGGDGYTC. The gene calls are TRBV29-1 and TRBJ1-2; possible D gene TRBD1, 5 bases. Germline CDR1 SQVTM, CDR2 ANQGSEA. Trimming removed 4 bases at V and 8 bases at J, with 11 bases between. The CDR3 extends over 11 amino acids.